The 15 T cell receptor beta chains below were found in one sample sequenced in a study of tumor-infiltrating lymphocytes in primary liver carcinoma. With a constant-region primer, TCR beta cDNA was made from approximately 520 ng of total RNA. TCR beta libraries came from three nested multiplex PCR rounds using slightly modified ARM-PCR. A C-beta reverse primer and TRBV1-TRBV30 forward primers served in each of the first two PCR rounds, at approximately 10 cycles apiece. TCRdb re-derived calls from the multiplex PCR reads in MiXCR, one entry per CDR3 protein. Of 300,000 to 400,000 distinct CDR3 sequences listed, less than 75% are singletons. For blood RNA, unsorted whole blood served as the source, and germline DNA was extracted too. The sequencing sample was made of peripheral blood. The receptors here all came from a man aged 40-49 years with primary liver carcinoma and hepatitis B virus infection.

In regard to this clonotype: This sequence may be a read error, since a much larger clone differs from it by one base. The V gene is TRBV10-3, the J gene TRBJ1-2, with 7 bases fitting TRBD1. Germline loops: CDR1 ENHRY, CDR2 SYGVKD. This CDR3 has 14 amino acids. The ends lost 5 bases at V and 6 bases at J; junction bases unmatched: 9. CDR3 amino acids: CAISTGRGGDGYTF. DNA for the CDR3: TGTGCCATCAGTACCGGGAGAGGGGGCGATGGCTACACCTTC.

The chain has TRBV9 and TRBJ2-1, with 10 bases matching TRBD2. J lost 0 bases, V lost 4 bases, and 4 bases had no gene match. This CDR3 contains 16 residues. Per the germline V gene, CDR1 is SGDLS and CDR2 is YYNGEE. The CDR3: CASSPPSGSSYNEQFF. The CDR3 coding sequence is TGTGCCAGCAGCCCCCCTAGCGGGAGCTCCTACAATGAGCAGTTCTTC. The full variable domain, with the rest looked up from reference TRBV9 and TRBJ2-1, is DSGVTQTPKHLITATGQRVTLRCSPRSGDLSVYWYQQSLDQGLQFLIQYYNGEERAKGNILERFSAQQFPDLHSELNLSSLELGDSALYFCASSPPSGSSYNEQFFGPGTRLTVL.

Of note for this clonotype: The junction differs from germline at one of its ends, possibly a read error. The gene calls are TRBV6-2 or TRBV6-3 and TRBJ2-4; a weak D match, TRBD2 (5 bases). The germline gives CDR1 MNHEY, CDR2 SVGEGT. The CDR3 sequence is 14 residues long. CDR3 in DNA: TGTGCCATCAGTTACTCTACAGTCGGGGACATTCAGTACTTC. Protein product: CAISYSTVGDIQYF.

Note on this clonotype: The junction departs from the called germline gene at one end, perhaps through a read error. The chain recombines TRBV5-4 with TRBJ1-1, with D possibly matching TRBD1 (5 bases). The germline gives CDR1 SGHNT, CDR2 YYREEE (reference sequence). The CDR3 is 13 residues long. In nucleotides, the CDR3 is TGTGCCAACAGCAAGGACGGACATACTGAAGCTTTCTTT. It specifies CANSKDGHTEAFF.

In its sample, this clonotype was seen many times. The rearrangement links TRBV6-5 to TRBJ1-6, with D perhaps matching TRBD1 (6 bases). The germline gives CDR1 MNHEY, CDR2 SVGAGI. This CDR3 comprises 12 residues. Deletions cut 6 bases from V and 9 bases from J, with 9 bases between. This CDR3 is CASSSRGSPLHF. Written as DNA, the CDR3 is TGTGCCAGCAGCAGCAGGGGTTCACCCCTCCACTTT.

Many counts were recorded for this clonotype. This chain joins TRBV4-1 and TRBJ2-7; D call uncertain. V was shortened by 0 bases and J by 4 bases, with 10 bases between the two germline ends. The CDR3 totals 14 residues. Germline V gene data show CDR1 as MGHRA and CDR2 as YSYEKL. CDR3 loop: CASSQDLAAYEQYF. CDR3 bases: TGCGCCAGCAGCCAAGATCTGGCGGCTTACGAGCAGTACTTC.

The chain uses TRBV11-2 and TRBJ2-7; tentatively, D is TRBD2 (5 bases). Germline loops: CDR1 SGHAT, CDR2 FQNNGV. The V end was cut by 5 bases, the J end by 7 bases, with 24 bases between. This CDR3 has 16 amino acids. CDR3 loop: CASSPHGGLRRDEQYF. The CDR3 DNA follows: TGTGCCAGCAGCCCTCATGGCGGGCTGCGAAGGGATGAGCAGTACTTC.

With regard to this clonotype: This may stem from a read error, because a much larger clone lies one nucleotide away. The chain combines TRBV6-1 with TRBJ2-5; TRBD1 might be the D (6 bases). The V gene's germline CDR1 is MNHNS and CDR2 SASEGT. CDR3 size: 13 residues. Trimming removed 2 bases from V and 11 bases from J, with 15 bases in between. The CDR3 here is CASSELADRIQYF. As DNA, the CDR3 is TGTGCCAGCAGTGAATTGGCCGACAGGATTCAGTACTTC.

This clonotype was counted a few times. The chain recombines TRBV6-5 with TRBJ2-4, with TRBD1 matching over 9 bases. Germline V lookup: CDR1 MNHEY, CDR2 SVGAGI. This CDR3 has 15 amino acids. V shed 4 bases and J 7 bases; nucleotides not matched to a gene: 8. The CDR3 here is CASSSPGTGRNIQYF. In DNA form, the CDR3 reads TGTGCCAGCAGTTCCCCCGGGACAGGGAGGAACATTCAGTACTTC.

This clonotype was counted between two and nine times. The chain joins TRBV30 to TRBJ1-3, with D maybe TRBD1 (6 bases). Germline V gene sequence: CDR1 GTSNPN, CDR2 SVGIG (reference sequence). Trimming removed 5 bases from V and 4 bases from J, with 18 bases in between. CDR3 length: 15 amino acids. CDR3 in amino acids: CAWETGLSSGNTIYF. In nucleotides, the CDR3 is TGTGCCTGGGAGACAGGCCTCTCCTCGGGAAACACCATATATTTT.

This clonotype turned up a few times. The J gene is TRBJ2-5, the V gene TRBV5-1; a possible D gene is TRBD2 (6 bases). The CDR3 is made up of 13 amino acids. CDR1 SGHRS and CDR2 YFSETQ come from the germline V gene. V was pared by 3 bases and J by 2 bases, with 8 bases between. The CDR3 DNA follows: TGCGCCAGCAGCTGGGACTTACAAGAGACCCAGTACTTC. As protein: CASSWDLQETQYF. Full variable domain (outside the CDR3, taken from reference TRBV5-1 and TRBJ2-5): KAGVTQTPRYLIKTRGQQVTLSCSPISGHRSVSWYQQTPGQGLQFLFEYFSETQRNKGNFPGRFSGRQFSNSRSEMNVSTLELGDSALYLCASSWDLQETQYFGPGTRLLVL.

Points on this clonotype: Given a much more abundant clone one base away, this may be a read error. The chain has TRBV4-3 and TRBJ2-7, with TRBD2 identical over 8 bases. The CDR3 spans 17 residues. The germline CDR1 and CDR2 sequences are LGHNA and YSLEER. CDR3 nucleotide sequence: TGCGCCAGCGGCCAGGAGTCCCCCTTAAGCGGGAGCCACGAGCAGTACTTC. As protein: CASGQESPLSGSHEQYF.

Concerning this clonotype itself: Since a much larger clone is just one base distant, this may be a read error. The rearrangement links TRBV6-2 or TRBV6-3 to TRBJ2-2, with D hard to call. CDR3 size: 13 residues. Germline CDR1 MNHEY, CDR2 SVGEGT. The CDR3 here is CASNYSATGELFF. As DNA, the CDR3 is TGTGCCAGCAATTACTCGGCCACCGGGGAGCTGTTTTTT.

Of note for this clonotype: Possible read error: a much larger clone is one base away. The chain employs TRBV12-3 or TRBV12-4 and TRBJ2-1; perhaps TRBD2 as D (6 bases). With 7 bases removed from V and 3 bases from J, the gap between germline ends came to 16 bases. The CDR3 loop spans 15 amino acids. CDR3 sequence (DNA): TGTGCCAGCACCATTAGCGGCAACTTCTACAATGAGCAGTTCTTC. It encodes CASTISGNFYNEQFF.

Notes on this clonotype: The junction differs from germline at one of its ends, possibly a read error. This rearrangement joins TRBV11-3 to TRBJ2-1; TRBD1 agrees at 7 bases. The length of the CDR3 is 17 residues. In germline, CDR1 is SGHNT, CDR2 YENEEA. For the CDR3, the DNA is TGTGCCAGCAGCCCAGGGGACAGATGGAGCTCCTACAATGTGCAGTTCTTC. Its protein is CASSPGDRWSSYNVQFF.